Listed below are T cell receptor beta chains from one sample, sequenced in a study of blood T cells in healthy people across ages. A single record per CDR3 protein comes from TCRdb applying MiXCR to the 5' RACE reads. Here the sample spans more than 550,000 distinct CDR3 sequences, roughly 20% being singletons. The sample taken for sequencing was blood. The source of these receptors is a man between 65 and 79 years old in good health. Each CDR3 is given with its conserved first and last residue. The D gene is left open where the match is weak. The size field is filled for only some rows; it gives once, few, many or a size class.

size,V,length,D,J,CDR3,DNA
few,TRBV12-3/TRBV12-4,16,-,TRBJ1-4,CASSLAPGPNNEKLFF,TGTGCCAGCAGTTTAGCTCCGGGACCGAATAATGAAAAACTGTTTTTT
few,TRBV10-3,16,TRBD2,TRBJ2-3,CAISTGTSGITDTQYF,TGTGCCATCAGCACCGGGACTAGCGGAATCACAGATACGCAGTATTTT
-,TRBV19,17,TRBD1,TRBJ1-5,CASSTMGSGGRNQPQHF,TGTGCCAGTAGTACCATGGGGTCAGGGGGCAGGAATCAGCCCCAGCATTTT
-,TRBV5-1,17,TRBD1,TRBJ1-1,CASSPWDRGLKDTEAFF,TGCGCCAGCAGCCCTTGGGACAGGGGGCTGAAGGACACTGAAGCTTTCTTT
-,TRBV3-1,14,-,TRBJ2-1,CASSQDTARNEQFF,TGTGCCAGCAGCCAAGACACGGCGAGGAATGAGCAGTTCTTC
-,TRBV7-9,16,TRBD1,TRBJ1-5,CASSSSGQGSNQPQHF,TGTGCCAGCAGCTCCTCCGGACAGGGTAGCAATCAGCCCCAGCATTTT
many,TRBV9,14,-,TRBJ2-1,CASTVGVGGNEQFF,TGTGCCAGCACCGTCGGGGTAGGGGGTAATGAGCAGTTCTTC
-,TRBV7-2,14,-,TRBJ2-3,CASSPRQWPDTQYF,TGTGCCAGCAGCCCAAGACAGTGGCCAGATACGCAGTATTTT
-,TRBV29-1,13,-,TRBJ1-2,CSVLGGGALGYTF,TGCAGCGTACTCGGCGGAGGGGCACTTGGCTACACCTTC
-,TRBV20-1,13,-,TRBJ1-4,CSASGRINEKLFF,TGCAGTGCTAGTGGACGGATTAATGAAAAACTGTTTTTT